This T cell receptor beta chain came from a study of OX40 agonist ivuxolimab in advanced cancers. Study in general: Three patients, one with hepatocellular carcinoma and two with cutaneous melanoma, responded partially.

TCRdb's table, derived via immunoSEQ multiplex PCR, lists solely in-frame clones and lacks some. The sample records tens of thousands of clones, around nine tenths being singletons. Autoimmune disease history or systemic immunosuppression disqualified patients. V was cut by 3 bases and J by 3 bases, with 3 bases left in between. In germline, CDR1 is SEHNR, CDR2 FQNEAQ (reference sequence). The CDR3 sequence is 12 residues long. Details on this clone: No antigen is known for it.

Study-level results: At doses 0.1 to 3.0 mg/kg, CD4+ and CD8+ clones expanded.

Source: CD4+ or CD8+ T cells sorted from blood, taken in a trial of the OX40 agonist ivuxolimab. The rearrangement joins TRBV7-9 to TRBJ1-5; D not certain. This TCR came from an adult with an advanced solid tumor such as melanoma, head and neck, liver or kidney cancer. The CDR3 nucleotides read TGTGCCAGCAGCTTCGACAATCAGCCCCAGCATTTT. Encoded protein: CASSFDNQPQHF.